This T cell receptor (beta chain) was documented in a study of cytomegalovirus exposure and HLA in healthy donors (dated by TCRdb to 2016 to 2017). Describing the broader study: According to a later analysis, one platform produced both the 120 validation repertoires and the 670 or so repertoires of the first cohort. The aim of the study was to test whether cataloging public T cell receptors could identify signatures of past pathogen exposure. To predict cytomegalovirus infection status, the study brought together high-throughput TCR immunosequencing, statistical association of individual TCRs with disease status, and machine learning. A separate validation cohort of 100 to 150 different subjects was used in addition to the approximately 670-subject first cohort.

Library generation was performed with the immunoSEQ multiplex PCR assay. For the original study's pipeline: A statistical classification framework was built for diagnosing cytomegalovirus status from the catalog of TCR beta chain sequences. This is the immuneACCESS table as TCRdb keeps it, with only in-frame sequences that have V and J called. A part of the clones is gone; compared with another copy, unresolved V genes explain less than half, and the rest is unexplained. The V and J calls and the clone size are those of that table, but D and trimming were determined from the DNA. Counted in this sample were roughly 120,000 clones; more than 85% of them appeared once. The ten biggest clones cover less than 4.5% of the sample. General conclusions and limits of the study: Most TCR sequences were observed very rarely across donors, whereas some public TCRs were present in many individuals. The study listed 164 TCR beta chains as associated with cytomegalovirus. The authors suggested that the approach could potentially be extended to other disease states and immunological phenotypes. A later analysis found that TCRs clustered in the first cohort also tended to co-occur in the 95 to 150 validation repertoires, with 94% of cluster scores above 0. The classifier was reported to diagnose cytomegalovirus status with high specificity and sensitivity in both the original and validation cohorts. A later analysis had no HLA typing for the validation cohort, so co-occurrence there was scored across all 130 or so repertoires. In vitro tests confirmed that three of the cytomegalovirus-associated TCR beta chains recognize cytomegalovirus antigens.

The donors were included in the validation cohort of roughly 120 subjects, a group kept apart from the roughly 610-subject first cohort. About this clone: Its antigen is unknown. No base qualities exist here, and no much larger clone lies one base off it.

The cysteine opens and the phenylalanine closes a CDR3 of 12 amino acids. Of the read, only the CDR3 DNA is kept; its 36 bases are in frame from base 1. The germline V gene yields SGHNT for CDR1 and YENEEA for CDR2. V was cut back by 0 bases and J by 10 bases, leaving a gap of 7 bases between them. This chain is built from TRBV11-3 and TRBJ2-1, with the D gene call left open. The clonotype comes from a man aged 18-30 years in good health and CMV-seropositive. The sequenced sample was PBMCs. The DNA sequence follows: TGTGCCAGCAGCTTAGATGGCGGAGAGCAGTTCTTC. Translated, this is CASSLDGGEQFF.